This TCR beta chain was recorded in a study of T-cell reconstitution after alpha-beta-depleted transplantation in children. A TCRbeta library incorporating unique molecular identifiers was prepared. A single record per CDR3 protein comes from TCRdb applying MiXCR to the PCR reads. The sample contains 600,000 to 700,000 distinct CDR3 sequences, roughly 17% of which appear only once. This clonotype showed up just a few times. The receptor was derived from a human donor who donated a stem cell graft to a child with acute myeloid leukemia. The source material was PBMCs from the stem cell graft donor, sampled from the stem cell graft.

DNA of the CDR3: TGCGCCAGCAGCCAAGATCGAAGGAGCTTCTATGGCTACACCTTC. Residues: CASSQDRRSFYGYTF. This chain connects TRBV4-3 to TRBJ1-2; D unclear. Germline V gene sequence: CDR1 LGHNA, CDR2 YSLEER. Deletions cut 0 bases from V and 4 bases from J, with 12 bases between. CDR3 size: 15 residues.